These T cell receptor beta chains were read from a single sample in a study of blood T cell repertoires in COVID-19. Assay: immunoSEQ multiplex PCR; the TCRdb copy retains only in-frame clones and omits some. Among roughly 25,000 clones listed, roughly 77% were seen once. Sequencing was done on a sample of peripheral blood. The origin of the receptors is a woman aged 70-85 years with COVID-19, enrolled during active disease. Each CDR3 is given with its conserved first and last residue. The size entry is marked missing in some rows and otherwise reads once, few, many or a size class.

TRBV6-5	TRBJ1-1	-	CASSYSQGRGTEAFF
TRBV2	TRBJ2-4	-	CASSTSDSSRDIQYF
TRBV27	TRBJ2-5	-	CASSLRLGGRETQYF
TRBV13	TRBJ1-1	-	CASRLNRGSEAFF
TRBV7-2	TRBJ2-7	-	CASSGGSYEQYF
TRBV24-1	TRBJ2-5	-	CATSGRDRVGETQYF
TRBV11-2	TRBJ2-7	few	CASSPRPWDRGSYEQYF
TRBV7-8	TRBJ1-2	-	CASSLRQGWDGYTF
TRBV6-5	TRBJ1-2	-	CASSYTEKGAYGYTF
TRBV3-1/TRBV3-2	TRBJ1-6	-	CASSQNTPSGGGYSPLHF
TRBV7-2	TRBJ2-4	-	CASSIGTIGDIQYF
TRBV6-5	TRBJ1-1	-	CASSSPGTGVAFF
TRBV5-1	TRBJ1-2	-	CASSLEIPDGYTF
TRBV19	TRBJ1-6	-	CASSPDRDTSPLHF
TRBV7-9	TRBJ2-1	-	CASSSRGRGPNEQFF
TRBV6-6	TRBJ2-5	-	CASRQGPSQETQYF
TRBV9	TRBJ2-6	-	CASSEGQGDISGANVLTF
TRBV7-9	TRBJ2-1	-	CASGAGADNEQFF